The rows below give T cell receptor beta chains drawn from one sample of a study of PD-1 blockade in mismatch repair-deficient tumors. Assay: immunoSEQ multiplex PCR; the TCRdb copy retains only in-frame clones and omits some. Of 30,000 to 45,000 clones listed, approximately 88% are singletons. The starting material was PBMCs, obtained roughly 40 weeks after starting pembrolizumab. The receptor source for this set is an adult with mismatch repair-deficient cancer. CDR3s include the opening cysteine and the closing phenylalanine or tryptophan. The D gene is left open where the match is weak. Clone sizes are given selectively: once, few, many, or a class where the clone is expanded.

j_call	clone_size	v_call	d_call	cdr3_aa	cdr3_nt
TRBJ2-7	NA	TRBV12-5	NA	CVRVLSTYEQYF	TGTGTCAGGGTCCTTTCCACCTACGAGCAGTACTTC
TRBJ2-7	NA	TRBV10-1	NA	CASSDGGRAYEQYF	TGCGCCAGCAGTGATGGAGGTCGGGCCTACGAGCAGTACTTC
TRBJ2-5	NA	TRBV15	TRBD1	CATSTPGTGGEETQYF	TGTGCCACCAGCACCCCCGGCACAGGGGGCGAAGAGACCCAGTACTTC
TRBJ1-1	NA	TRBV6-4	TRBD1	CASRLTPGQGVRAFF	TGTGCCAGCAGGCTAACCCCGGGACAGGGGGTGCGGGCTTTCTTT
TRBJ2-1	once	TRBV29-1	TRBD1	CSVGGQGVDNEQFF	TGCAGCGTTGGAGGACAGGGGGTGGACAATGAGCAGTTCTTC
TRBJ1-1	NA	TRBV18	NA	CASSPRENRNTEAFF	TGTGCCAGCTCACCCCGGGAAAATAGGAACACTGAAGCTTTCTTT
TRBJ1-2	NA	TRBV6-1	TRBD1	CASSVETGVGYGYTF	TGTGCCAGCAGTGTGGAGACAGGGGTTGGGTATGGCTACACCTTC
TRBJ2-3	NA	TRBV7-9	TRBD2	CASSWSGSVVDTQYF	TGTGCCAGCAGCTGGAGCGGGAGTGTTGTAGATACGCAGTATTTT
TRBJ2-1	NA	TRBV11-3	TRBD2	CASSRLAGISYNEQFF	TGTGCCAGCAGCCGGCTAGCGGGGATCTCCTACAATGAGCAGTTCTTC
TRBJ2-7	NA	TRBV9	TRBD2	CASSPGLAVLEQYF	TGTGCCAGCAGCCCGGGACTAGCGGTGCTCGAGCAGTACTTC
TRBJ1-5	NA	TRBV27	NA	CASSQGGGNQPQHF	TGTGCCAGCAGTCAGGGAGGGGGCAATCAGCCCCAGCATTTT
TRBJ2-7	NA	TRBV6-6	NA	CASTNSDEQYF	TGTGCCAGCACCAACAGTGACGAGCAGTACTTC
TRBJ2-7	NA	TRBV7-8	NA	CASSLESQVFSEQYF	TGTGCCAGCAGCTTAGAAAGTCAGGTTTTCTCCGAGCAGTACTTC
TRBJ2-5	NA	TRBV5-5	TRBD2	CASSFSQLGLAGGETQYF	TGTGCCAGCAGCTTTTCACAATTAGGACTAGCTGGTGGTGAGACCCAGTACTTC
TRBJ2-7	NA	TRBV7-9	TRBD2	CASSSGLADYEQYF	TGTGCCAGCAGCTCGGGACTAGCGGACTACGAGCAGTACTTC
TRBJ2-7	NA	TRBV10-3	TRBD2	CAISEASGTVEQYF	TGTGCCATCAGTGAGGCTAGCGGGACCGTCGAGCAGTACTTC
TRBJ1-3	NA	TRBV28	TRBD1	CASRRNQGGSGNTIYF	TGTGCCAGCAGAAGGAACCAGGGGGGCTCTGGAAACACCATATATTTT
TRBJ2-5	NA	TRBV7-3	TRBD2	CASSRSGSPQETQYF	TGTGCCAGCAGCCGCAGCGGGAGCCCCCAAGAGACCCAGTACTTC
TRBJ2-1	NA	TRBV20-1	NA	CSASAYNEQFF	TGCAGTGCTAGCGCGTACAATGAGCAGTTCTTC
TRBJ2-1	NA	TRBV7-3	NA	CASSLDNYNEQFF	TGTGCCAGCAGTCTGGACAACTACAATGAGCAGTTCTTC
TRBJ2-2	NA	TRBV11-1	TRBD2	CASSLLELAGKAGELFF	TGTGCCAGCAGCTTACTTGAACTAGCGGGAAAGGCCGGGGAGCTGTTTTTT
TRBJ2-1	once	TRBV5-5	TRBD2	CASSLGGVGTSRQFF	TGTGCCAGCAGCTTGGGAGGGGTGGGGACTAGCAGGCAGTTCTTC
TRBJ2-1	NA	TRBV5-4	TRBD2	CAVSSGRVYEQFF	TGTGCCGTATCTAGCGGGAGGGTGTATGAGCAGTTCTTC
TRBJ1-1	NA	TRBV11-3	NA	CASSLDYGVNTEAFF	TGTGCCAGCAGCTTAGACTACGGGGTGAACACTGAAGCTTTCTTT
TRBJ2-2	NA	TRBV7-9	TRBD2	CASSLEGGRYAGELFF	TGTGCCAGCAGCTTGGAGGGCGGGAGGTACGCCGGGGAGCTGTTTTTT
TRBJ2-1	NA	TRBV5-8	TRBD2	CASSPIAGPILPNEQFF	TGTGCCAGCAGTCCCATAGCGGGACCCATCTTACCTAATGAGCAGTTCTTC
TRBJ1-2	NA	TRBV11-2	NA	CASSLDSTATYGYTF	TGTGCCAGCAGCTTAGATAGTACAGCTACCTATGGCTACACCTTC
TRBJ2-3	NA	TRBV7-2	TRBD2	CASSPAIFLAGGADTQYF	TGTGCCAGCAGCCCGGCAATATTCTTAGCGGGAGGTGCAGATACGCAGTATTTT
TRBJ1-2	NA	TRBV7-8	NA	CASSLVVGGYGYTF	TGTGCCAGCAGCTTAGTTGTAGGGGGCTATGGCTACACCTTC
TRBJ2-5	NA	TRBV7-2	TRBD2	CASSLVVAGPYQETQYF	TGTGCCAGCAGCTTAGTGGTAGCGGGACCGTACCAAGAGACCCAGTACTTC
TRBJ2-1	NA	TRBV7-3	TRBD2	CASRTGLAGTVGEQFF	TGTGCCAGCAGGACTGGACTAGCGGGAACGGTTGGTGAGCAGTTCTTC
TRBJ2-1	NA	TRBV29-1	NA	CSVDRHSYNEQFF	TGCAGCGTTGACAGGCACTCCTACAATGAGCAGTTCTTC
TRBJ2-7	NA	TRBV5-1	TRBD1	CASSRGQGAGDEQYF	TGCGCCAGCAGCAGGGGACAGGGGGCAGGGGACGAGCAGTACTTC
TRBJ1-3	NA	TRBV5-1	NA	CASSLQGSGNTIYF	TGCGCCAGCAGCCTTCAGGGCTCTGGAAACACCATATATTTT
TRBJ2-7	NA	TRBV19	TRBD1	CAITRRDRGSGEQYF	TGTGCCATTACCCGTCGGGACAGGGGGTCGGGCGAGCAGTACTTC
TRBJ2-3	NA	TRBV27	TRBD2	CASSLAGADTQYF	TGTGCCAGCAGTTTGGCGGGAGCAGATACGCAGTATTTT
TRBJ1-1	once	TRBV5-1	TRBD1	CASSWTQGTGFEAFF	TGCGCCAGCAGCTGGACCCAGGGGACAGGGTTCGAAGCTTTCTTT
TRBJ2-7	NA	TRBV5-1	NA	CASSLDRRKDFYEQYF	TGCGCCAGCAGCCTGGACCGACGGAAAGACTTTTACGAGCAGTACTTC
TRBJ2-1	NA	TRBV14	NA	CASSQSLAVSYNEQFF	TGTGCCAGCAGCCAATCTTTAGCGGTCTCCTACAATGAGCAGTTCTTC
TRBJ2-7	few	TRBV2	TRBD1	CASSRQGYEQYF	TGTGCCAGCAGTAGACAGGGCTACGAGCAGTACTTC
TRBJ2-5	NA	TRBV19	TRBD1	CASSTGQGRVETQYF	TGTGCCAGTAGTACGGGACAGGGGAGAGTAGAGACCCAGTACTTC
TRBJ1-6	NA	TRBV7-2	TRBD1	CASSLGWTGGNSPLHF	TGTGCCAGCAGCTTAGGTTGGACAGGGGGTAATTCACCCCTCCACTTT
TRBJ2-3	NA	TRBV7-3	TRBD2	CASSYRRESDTQYF	TGTGCCAGCAGTTATCGGCGGGAGAGTGATACGCAGTATTTT
TRBJ1-1	NA	TRBV7-3	TRBD1	CASSSDRGASTEAFF	TGTGCCAGCAGCTCCGACAGGGGTGCGTCCACTGAAGCTTTCTTT
TRBJ2-3	NA	TRBV28	NA	CASSFSSRTDTQYF	TGTGCCAGCAGTTTTTCTTCTAGGACAGATACGCAGTATTTT
TRBJ1-2	NA	TRBV9	TRBD1	CASSSQGAQGYGYTF	TGTGCCAGCAGCTCACAGGGGGCGCAAGGCTATGGCTACACCTTC
TRBJ1-1	NA	TRBV5-8	NA	CASSLVAVMNTEAFF	TGTGCCAGCAGCTTGGTAGCAGTCATGAACACTGAAGCTTTCTTT
TRBJ2-5	NA	TRBV10-2	TRBD2	CASSEGGLGPETQYF	TGCGCCAGCAGTGAGGGGGGACTAGGGCCAGAGACCCAGTACTTC
TRBJ1-2	NA	TRBV18	TRBD1	CASSPDRGAGYTF	TGTGCCAGCTCACCCGACAGGGGCGCTGGCTACACCTTC
TRBJ2-1	NA	TRBV11-3	NA	CASSPVRLLYNEQFF	TGTGCCAGCAGCCCCGTAAGACTACTTTACAATGAGCAGTTCTTC
TRBJ2-7	NA	TRBV29-1	TRBD2	CSVGLAGFEQYF	TGCAGCGTTGGACTAGCGGGCTTCGAGCAGTACTTC
TRBJ2-5	NA	TRBV25-1	NA	CASSRGTQGQETQYF	TGTGCCAGCAGTCGGGGGACGCAGGGCCAAGAGACCCAGTACTTC
TRBJ2-1	NA	TRBV7-2	TRBD2	CASSVASGSHNEQFF	TGTGCCAGCAGCGTAGCTAGCGGGAGTCACAATGAGCAGTTCTTC
TRBJ1-1	NA	TRBV5-1	NA	CASSLGRNTEAFF	TGCGCCAGCAGCTTGGGCAGGAACACTGAAGCTTTCTTT